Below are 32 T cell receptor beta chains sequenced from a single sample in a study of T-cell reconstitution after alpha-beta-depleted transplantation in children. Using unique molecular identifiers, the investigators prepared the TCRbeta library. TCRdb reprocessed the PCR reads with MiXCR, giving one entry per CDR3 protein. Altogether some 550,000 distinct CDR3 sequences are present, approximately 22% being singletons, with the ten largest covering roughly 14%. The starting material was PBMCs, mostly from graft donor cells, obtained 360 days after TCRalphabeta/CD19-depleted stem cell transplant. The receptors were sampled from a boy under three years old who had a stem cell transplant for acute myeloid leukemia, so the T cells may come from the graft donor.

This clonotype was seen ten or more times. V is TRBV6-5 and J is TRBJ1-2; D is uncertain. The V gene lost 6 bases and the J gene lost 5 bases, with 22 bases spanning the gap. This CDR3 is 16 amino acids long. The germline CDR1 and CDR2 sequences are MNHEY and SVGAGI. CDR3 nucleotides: TGTGCCAGCAGACTACTTTCTACAGCCAACTATTATGGCTACACCTTC. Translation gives CASRLLSTANYYGYTF.

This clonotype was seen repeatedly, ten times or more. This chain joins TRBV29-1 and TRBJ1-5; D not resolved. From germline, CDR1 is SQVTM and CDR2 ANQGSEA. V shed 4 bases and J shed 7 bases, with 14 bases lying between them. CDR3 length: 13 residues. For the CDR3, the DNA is TGCAGCGTTGGAGCAGAGGTCGGCCAGCCCCAGCATTTT. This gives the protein CSVGAEVGQPQHF.

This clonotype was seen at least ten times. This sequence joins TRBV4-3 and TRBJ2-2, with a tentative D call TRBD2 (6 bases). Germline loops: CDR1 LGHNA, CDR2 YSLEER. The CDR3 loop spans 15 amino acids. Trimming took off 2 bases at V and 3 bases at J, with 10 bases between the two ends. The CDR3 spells CASSQQSGDTGELFF. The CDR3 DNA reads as TGCGCCAGCAGCCAACAATCGGGGGACACCGGGGAGCTGTTTTTT.

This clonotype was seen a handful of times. The CDR3 region has the DNA TGCGCCAGCAGCCGCGATCTTGACAGGGCCATCACAGATACGCAGTATTTT. It encodes CASSRDLDRAITDTQYF. The gene calls are TRBV4-3 and TRBJ2-3; TRBD1 aligns across 7 bases. The CDR3 spans 17 residues. Looked up from germline, CDR1 is LGHNA and CDR2 is YSLEER. V lost 4 bases and J lost 2; bases outside the gene matches: 12.

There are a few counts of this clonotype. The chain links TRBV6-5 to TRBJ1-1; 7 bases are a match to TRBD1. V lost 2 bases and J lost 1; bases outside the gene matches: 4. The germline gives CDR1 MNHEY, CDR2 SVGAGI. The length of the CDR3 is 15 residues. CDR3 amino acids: CASSYGQGGNTEAFF. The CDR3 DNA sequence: TGTGCCAGCAGTTACGGTCAGGGGGGGAACACTGAAGCTTTCTTT.

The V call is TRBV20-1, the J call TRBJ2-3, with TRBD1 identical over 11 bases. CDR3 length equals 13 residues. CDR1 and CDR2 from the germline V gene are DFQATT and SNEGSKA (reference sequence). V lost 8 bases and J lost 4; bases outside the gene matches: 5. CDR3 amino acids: CSTGTGGPDTQYF. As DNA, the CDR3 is TGCAGTACCGGGACAGGGGGTCCAGATACGCAGTATTTT.

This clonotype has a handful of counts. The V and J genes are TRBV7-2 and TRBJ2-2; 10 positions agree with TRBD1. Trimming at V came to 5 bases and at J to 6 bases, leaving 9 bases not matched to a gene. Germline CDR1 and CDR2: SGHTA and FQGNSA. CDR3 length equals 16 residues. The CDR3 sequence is CASSLRDRGKAGELFF. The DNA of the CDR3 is TGTGCCAGCAGCCTAAGGGACAGGGGCAAGGCCGGGGAGCTGTTTTTT.

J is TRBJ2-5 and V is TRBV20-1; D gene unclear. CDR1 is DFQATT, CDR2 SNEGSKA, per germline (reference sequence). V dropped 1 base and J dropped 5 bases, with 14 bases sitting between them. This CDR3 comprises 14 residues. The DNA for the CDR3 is TGCAGTGCTAGAGTCCGGACCCCGAGGGAGACCCAGTACTTC. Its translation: CSARVRTPRETQYF.

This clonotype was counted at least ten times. In DNA form, the CDR3 reads TGTGCCAGCAGTTACGACAGGGCCTCCTACGAGCAGTACTTC. Its protein product is CASSYDRASYEQYF. V and J are TRBV6-5 and TRBJ2-7; 7 bases align to TRBD1. This CDR3 is built from 14 residues. Germline CDR1 and CDR2: MNHEY and SVGAGI. Trimming at V came to 2 bases and at J to 0 bases, leaving 1 base not matched to a gene.

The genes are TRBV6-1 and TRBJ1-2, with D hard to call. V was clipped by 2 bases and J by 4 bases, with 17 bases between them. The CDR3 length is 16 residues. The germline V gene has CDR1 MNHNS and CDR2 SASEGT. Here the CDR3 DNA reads TGTGCCAGCAGTGAAAGAAGCGGAACAGCCCTCTATGGCTACACCTTC. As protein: CASSERSGTALYGYTF.

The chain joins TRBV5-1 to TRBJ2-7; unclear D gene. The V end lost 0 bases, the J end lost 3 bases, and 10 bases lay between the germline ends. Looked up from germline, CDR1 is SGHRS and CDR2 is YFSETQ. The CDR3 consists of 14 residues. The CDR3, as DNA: TGCGCCAGCAGCTTGGGCCCAGGTGACTACGAGCAGTACGTC. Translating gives CASSLGPGDYEQYV.

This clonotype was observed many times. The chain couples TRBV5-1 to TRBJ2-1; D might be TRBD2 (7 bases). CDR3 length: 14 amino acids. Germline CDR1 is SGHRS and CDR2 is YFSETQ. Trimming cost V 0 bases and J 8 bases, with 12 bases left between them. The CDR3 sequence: CASSLVRGGDEQFF. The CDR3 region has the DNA TGCGCCAGCAGCTTGGTGAGGGGGGGGGATGAGCAGTTCTTC.

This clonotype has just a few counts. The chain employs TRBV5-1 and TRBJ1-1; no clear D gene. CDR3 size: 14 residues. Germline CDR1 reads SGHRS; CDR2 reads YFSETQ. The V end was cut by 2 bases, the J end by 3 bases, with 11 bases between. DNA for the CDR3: TGCGCCAGCAGCTTCCGGGCCCTGGACACTGAAGCTTTCTTT. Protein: CASSFRALDTEAFF.

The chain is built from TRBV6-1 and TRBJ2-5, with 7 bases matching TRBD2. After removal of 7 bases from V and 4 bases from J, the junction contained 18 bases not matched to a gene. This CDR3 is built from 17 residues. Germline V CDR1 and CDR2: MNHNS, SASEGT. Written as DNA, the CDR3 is TGTGCCAGCACCTACATGCCCGGGACTACCACCGGAGAGACCCAGTACTTC. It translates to CASTYMPGTTTGETQYF.

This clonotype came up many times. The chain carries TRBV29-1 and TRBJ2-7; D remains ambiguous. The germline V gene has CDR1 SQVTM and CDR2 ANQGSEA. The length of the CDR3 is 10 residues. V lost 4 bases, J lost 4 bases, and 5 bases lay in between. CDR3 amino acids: CSVAGYEQYF. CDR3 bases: TGCAGCGTTGCCGGGTACGAGCAGTACTTC.

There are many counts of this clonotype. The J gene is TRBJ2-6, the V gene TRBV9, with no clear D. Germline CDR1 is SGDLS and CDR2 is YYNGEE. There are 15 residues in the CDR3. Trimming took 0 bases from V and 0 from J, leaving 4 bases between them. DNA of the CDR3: TGTGCCAGCAGCGTAGCAGGCTCTGGGGCCAACGTCCTGACTTTC. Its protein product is CASSVAGSGANVLTF.

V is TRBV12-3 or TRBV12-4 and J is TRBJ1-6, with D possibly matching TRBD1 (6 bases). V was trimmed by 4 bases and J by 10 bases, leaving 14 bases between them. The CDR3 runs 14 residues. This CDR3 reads CASSWGGSLSPLHF. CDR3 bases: TGTGCCAGCAGTTGGGGGGGCTCTTTGTCACCCCTCCACTTT.

The CDR3 reads CASSYSALPGELFF. For the CDR3, the DNA is TGTGCCAGCAGTTACTCGGCACTCCCCGGGGAGCTGTTTTTT. The chain links TRBV6-5 to TRBJ2-2, with D uncertain. The germline V gene encodes CDR1 MNHEY and CDR2 SVGAGI. V was trimmed by 0 bases and J by 6 bases, leaving 8 bases between them. There are 14 residues in the CDR3.

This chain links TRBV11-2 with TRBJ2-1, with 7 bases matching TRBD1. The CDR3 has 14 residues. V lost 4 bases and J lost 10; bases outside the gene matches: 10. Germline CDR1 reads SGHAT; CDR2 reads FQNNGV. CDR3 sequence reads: CASSYLTGSPEQFF. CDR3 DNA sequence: TGTGCCAGCAGCTACCTGACAGGGAGTCCCGAGCAGTTCTTC.

CDR3 protein: CASSQWTGGGYEQYF. CDR3 nucleotide sequence: TGCGCCAGCAGCCAATGGACAGGGGGCGGCTACGAGCAGTACTTC. The rearrangement uses TRBV4-3 and TRBJ2-7, with TRBD1 matching 11 bases. CDR1 and CDR2 (germline): LGHNA, YSLEER. V trimming: 2 bases; J trimming: 3 bases; junction bases outside the gene matches: 3. There are 15 residues in the CDR3.

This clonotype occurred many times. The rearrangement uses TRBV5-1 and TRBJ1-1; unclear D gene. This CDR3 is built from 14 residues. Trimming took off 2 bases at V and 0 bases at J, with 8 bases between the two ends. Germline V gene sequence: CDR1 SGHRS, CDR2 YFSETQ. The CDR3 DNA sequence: TGCGCCAGCAGCTTCGAACCGATGAACACTGAAGCTTTCTTT. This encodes CASSFEPMNTEAFF.

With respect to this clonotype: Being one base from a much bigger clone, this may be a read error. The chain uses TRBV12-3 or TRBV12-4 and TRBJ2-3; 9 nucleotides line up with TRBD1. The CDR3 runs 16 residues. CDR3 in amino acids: CASRTGGRSLAETQYF. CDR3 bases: TGTGCCAGCAGGACAGGGGGACGATCCTTGGCAGAGACGCAGTATTTT.

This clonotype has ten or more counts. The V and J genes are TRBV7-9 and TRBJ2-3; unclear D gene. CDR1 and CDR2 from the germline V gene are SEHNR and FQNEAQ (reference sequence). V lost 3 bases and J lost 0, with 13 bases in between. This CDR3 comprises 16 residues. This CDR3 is CASSFKWTDSTDTQYF. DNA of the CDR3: TGTGCCAGCAGCTTTAAGTGGACGGATAGCACAGATACGCAGTATTTT.

DNA of the CDR3: TGTGCCAGCAGCTTGTGGGGGCATAGCTCCTACGAGCAGTACGTC. Its translation: CASSLWGHSSYEQYV. This chain joins TRBV5-5 and TRBJ2-7, with D possibly TRBD1 on 6 matching bases. V was pared by 1 base and J by 0 bases, with 11 bases between. The germline V gene has CDR1 SGHKS and CDR2 YYEKEE (reference sequence). The CDR3 is made up of 15 amino acids.

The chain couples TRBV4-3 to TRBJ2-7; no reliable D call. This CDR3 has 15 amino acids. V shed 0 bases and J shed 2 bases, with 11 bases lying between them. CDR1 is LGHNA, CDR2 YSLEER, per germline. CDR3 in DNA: TGCGCCAGCAGCCAAGACTTTTTGGGCCCCTACGAGCAGTACTTC. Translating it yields CASSQDFLGPYEQYF.

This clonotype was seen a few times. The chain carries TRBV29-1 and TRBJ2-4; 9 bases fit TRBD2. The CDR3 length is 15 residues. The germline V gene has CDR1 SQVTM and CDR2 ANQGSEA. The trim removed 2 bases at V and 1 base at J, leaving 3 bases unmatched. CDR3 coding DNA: TGCAGCGTTGAATTACTAGCGGGTGCCAAAAACATTCAGTACTTC. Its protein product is CSVELLAGAKNIQYF.

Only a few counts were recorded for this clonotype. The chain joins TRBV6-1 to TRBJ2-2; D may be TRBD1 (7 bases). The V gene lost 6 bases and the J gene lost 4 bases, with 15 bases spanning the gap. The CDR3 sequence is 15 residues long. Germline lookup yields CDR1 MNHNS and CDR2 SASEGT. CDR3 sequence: CASRRRDSFTGELFF. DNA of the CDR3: TGTGCCAGCAGGAGGCGGGACAGCTTCACCGGGGAGCTGTTTTTT.

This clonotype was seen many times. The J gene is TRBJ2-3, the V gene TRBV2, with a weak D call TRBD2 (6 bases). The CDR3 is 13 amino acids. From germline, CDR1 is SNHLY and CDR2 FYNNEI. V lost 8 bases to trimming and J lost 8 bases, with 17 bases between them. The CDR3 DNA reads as TGTGCCAGCTTGGAGGGGCCCAATCGTACGCAGTATTTT. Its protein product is CASLEGPNRTQYF. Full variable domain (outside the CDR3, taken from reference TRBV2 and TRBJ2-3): EPEVTQTPSHQVTQMGQEVILRCVPISNHLYFYWYRQILGQKVEFLVSFYNNEISEKSEIFDDQFSVERPDGSNFTLKIRSTKLEDSAMYFCASLEGPNRTQYFGPGTRLTVL.

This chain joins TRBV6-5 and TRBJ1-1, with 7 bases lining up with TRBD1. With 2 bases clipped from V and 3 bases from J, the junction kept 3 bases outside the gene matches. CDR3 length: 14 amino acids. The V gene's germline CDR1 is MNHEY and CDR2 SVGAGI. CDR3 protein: CASSYADRHTEAFF. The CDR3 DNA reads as TGTGCCAGCAGTTACGCGGACAGGCACACTGAAGCTTTCTTT.

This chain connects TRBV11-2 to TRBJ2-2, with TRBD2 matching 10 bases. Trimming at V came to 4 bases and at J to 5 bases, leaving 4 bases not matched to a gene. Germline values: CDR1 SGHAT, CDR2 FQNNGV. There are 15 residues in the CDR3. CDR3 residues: CASSWVAGGTGELFF. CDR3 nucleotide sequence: TGTGCCAGCAGCTGGGTAGCGGGGGGAACCGGGGAGCTGTTTTTT.

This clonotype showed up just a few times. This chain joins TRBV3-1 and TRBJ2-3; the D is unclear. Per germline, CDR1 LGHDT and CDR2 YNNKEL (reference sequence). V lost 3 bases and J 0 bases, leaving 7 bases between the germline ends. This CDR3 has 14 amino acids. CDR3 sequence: CASSQTPSTDTQYF. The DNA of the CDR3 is TGTGCCAGCAGCCAGACTCCCAGCACAGATACGCAGTATTTT.

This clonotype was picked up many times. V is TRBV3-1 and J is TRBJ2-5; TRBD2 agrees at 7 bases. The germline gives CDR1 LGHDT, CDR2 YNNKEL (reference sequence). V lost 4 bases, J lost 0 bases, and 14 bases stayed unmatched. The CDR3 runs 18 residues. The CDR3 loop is CASSPYPPSGTHQETQYF. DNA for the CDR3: TGTGCCAGCAGCCCGTATCCCCCTAGCGGCACACACCAAGAGACCCAGTACTTC.